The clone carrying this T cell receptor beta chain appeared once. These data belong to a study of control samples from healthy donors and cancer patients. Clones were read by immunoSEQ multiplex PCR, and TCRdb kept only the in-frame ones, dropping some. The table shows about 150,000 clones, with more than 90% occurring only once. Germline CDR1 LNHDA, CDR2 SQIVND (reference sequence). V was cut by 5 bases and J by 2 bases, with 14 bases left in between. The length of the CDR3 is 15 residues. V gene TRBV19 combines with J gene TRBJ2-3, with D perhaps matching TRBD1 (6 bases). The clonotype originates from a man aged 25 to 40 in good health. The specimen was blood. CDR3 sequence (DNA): TGTGCCAGTAGTGCCTGGACAGAATACACAGATACGCAGTATTTT. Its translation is CASSAWTEYTDTQYF.